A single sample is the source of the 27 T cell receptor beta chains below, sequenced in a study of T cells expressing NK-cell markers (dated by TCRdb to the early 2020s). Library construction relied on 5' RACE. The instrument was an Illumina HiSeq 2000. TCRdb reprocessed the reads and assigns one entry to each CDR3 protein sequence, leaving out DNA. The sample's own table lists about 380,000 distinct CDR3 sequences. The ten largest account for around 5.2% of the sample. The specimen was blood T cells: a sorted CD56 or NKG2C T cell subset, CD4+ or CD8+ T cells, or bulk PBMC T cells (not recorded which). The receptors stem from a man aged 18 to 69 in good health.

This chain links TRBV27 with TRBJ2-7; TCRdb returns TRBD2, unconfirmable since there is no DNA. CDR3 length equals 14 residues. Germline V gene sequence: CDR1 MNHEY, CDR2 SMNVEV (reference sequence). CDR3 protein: CASSFSGAIYEQYF.

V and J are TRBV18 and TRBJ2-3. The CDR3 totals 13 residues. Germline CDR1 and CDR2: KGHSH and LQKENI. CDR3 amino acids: CASSTHPADTQYF. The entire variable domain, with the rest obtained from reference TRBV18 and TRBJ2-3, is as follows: NAGVMQNPRHLVRRRGQEARLRCSPMKGHSHVYWYRQLPEEGLKFMVYLQKENIIDESGMPKERFSAEFPKEGPSILRIQQVVRGDSAAYFCASSTHPADTQYFGPGTRLTVL.

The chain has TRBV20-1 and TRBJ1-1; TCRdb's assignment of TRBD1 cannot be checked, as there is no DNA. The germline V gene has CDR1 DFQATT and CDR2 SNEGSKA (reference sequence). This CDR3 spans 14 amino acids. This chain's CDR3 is CSARPGKLNTEAFF.

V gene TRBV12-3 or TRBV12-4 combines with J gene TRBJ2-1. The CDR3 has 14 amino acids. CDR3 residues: CASSLVQTFNEQFF.

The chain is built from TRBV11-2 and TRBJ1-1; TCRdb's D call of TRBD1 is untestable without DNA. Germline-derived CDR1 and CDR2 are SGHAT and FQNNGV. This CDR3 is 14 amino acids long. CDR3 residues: CASSRQPGGTSAFF.

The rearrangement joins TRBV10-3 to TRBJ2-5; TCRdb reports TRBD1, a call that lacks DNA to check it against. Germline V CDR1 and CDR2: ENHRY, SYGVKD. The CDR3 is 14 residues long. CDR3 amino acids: CAIRGDRGRETQYF.

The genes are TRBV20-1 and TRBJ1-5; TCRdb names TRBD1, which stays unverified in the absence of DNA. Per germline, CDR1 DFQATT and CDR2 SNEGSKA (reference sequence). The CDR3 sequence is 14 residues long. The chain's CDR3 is CSAGARGPKQPQHF.

The CDR3 sequence is CASSIASATSNQPQHF. This chain uses TRBV19 with TRBJ1-5. The V gene's germline CDR1 is LNHDA and CDR2 SQIVND (reference sequence). The CDR3 is 16 amino acids.

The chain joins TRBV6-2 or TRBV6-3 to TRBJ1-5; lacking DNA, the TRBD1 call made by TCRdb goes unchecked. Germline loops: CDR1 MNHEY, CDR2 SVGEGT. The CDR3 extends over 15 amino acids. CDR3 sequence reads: CASTSWGQGVQPQHF.

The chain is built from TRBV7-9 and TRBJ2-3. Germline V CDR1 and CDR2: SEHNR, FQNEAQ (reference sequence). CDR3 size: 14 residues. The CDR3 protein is CASSRSGGTDTQYF.

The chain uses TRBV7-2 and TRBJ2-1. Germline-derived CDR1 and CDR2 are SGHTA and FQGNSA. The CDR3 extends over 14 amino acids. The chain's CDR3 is CASSLGAYNNEQFF.

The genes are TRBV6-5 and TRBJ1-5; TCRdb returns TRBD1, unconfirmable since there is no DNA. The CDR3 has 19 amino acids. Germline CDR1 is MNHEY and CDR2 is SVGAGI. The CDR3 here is CASSYSTTDRGYSNQPQHF.

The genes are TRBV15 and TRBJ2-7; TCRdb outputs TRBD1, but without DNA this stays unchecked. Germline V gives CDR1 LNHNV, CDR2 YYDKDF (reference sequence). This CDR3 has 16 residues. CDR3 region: CATSGRGWGSSYEQYF.

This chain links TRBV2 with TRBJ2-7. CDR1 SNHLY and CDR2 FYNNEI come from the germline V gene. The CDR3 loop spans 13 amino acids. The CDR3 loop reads CASSVGRNYEQYF.

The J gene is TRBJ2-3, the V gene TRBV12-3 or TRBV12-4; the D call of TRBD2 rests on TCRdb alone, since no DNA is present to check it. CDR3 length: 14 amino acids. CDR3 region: CASRRARLADTQYF.

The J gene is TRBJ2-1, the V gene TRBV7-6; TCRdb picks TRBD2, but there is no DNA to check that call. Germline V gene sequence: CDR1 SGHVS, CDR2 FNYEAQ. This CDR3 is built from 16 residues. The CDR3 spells CASSLTLTGGYNEQFF. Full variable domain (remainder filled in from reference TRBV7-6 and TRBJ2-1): GAGVSQSPRYKVTKRGQDVALRCDPISGHVSLYWYRQALGQGPEFLTYFNYEAQQDKSGLPNDRFSAERPEGSISTLTIQRTEQRDSAMYRCASSLTLTGGYNEQFFGPGTRLTVL.

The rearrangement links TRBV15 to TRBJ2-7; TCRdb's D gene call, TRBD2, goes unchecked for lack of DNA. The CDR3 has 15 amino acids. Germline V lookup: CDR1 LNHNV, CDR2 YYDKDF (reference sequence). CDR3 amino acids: CATSPRLAGDDEQYF.

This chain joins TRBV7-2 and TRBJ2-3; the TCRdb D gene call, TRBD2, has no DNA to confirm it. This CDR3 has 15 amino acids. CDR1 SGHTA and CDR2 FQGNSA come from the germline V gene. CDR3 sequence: CASRALPQSTDTQYF.

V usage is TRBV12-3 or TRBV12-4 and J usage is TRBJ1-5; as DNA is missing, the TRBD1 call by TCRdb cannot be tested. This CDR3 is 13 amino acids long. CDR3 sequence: CASSLGGAQPQHF.

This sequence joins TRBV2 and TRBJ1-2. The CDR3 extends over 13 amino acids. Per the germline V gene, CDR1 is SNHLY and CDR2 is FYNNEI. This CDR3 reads CASSEALGVGYTF.

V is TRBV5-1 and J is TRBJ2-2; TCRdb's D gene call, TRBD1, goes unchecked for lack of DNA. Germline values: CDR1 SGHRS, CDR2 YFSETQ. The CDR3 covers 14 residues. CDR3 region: CADTPGTSTGELFF.

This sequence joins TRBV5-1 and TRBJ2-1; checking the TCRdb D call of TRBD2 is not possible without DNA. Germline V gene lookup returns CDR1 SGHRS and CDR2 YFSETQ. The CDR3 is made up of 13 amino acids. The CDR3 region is CASGPNTLKGRFF.

The CDR3 region is CASSLASGGPRDTQYF. The J gene is TRBJ2-3, the V gene TRBV7-2; no DNA is available, so the TRBD2 call from TCRdb remains unchecked. The CDR3 totals 16 residues. Germline CDR1 SGHTA, CDR2 FQGNSA.

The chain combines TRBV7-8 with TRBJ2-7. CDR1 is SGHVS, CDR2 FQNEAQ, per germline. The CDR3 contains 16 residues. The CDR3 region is CASSRSHLGTTYEQYF.

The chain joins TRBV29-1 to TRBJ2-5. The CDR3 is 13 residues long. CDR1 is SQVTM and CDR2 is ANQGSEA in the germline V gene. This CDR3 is CSVLRGTQETQYF.

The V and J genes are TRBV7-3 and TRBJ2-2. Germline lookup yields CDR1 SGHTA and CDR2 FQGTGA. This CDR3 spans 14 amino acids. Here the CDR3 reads CASRDQPNTGELFF.

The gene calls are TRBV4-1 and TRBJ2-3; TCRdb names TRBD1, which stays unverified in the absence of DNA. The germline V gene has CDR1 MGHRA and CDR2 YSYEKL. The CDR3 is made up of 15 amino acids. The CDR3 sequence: CASREVRQGTDTQYF.